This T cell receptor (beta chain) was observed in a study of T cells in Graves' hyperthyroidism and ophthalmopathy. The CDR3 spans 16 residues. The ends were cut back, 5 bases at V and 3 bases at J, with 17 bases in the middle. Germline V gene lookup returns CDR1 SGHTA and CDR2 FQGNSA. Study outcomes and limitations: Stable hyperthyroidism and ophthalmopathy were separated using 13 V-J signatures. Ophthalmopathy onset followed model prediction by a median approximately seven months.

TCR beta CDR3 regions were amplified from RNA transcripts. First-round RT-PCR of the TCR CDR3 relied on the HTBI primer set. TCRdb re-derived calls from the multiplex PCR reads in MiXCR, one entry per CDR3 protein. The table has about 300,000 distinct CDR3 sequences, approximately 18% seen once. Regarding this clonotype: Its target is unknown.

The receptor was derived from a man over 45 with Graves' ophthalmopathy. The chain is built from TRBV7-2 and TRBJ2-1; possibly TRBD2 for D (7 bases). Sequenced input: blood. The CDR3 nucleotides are TGTGCCAGCAGCCGTGGCGGAGGGGGGGGCTACAATGAGCAGTTCTTC. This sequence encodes CASSRGGGGGYNEQFF.